The 30 T cell receptor beta chains below were found in one sample sequenced in a study of blood T cell repertoires in COVID-19. Sequenced by immunoSEQ multiplex PCR; TCRdb stores in-frame clones only, minus some. The top ten hold approximately 3.7% of the sample, which has roughly 260,000 clones, about nine tenths seen once. Source material: peripheral blood. The receptors come from a man aged 60 to 69 who had recovered from COVID-19.

This clone was counted a single time. The genes are TRBV5-1 and TRBJ2-3; 9 nucleotides match TRBD2. Trimming took 1 base from V and 0 from J; bases not matched to a gene: 9. From germline, CDR1 is SGHRS and CDR2 YFSETQ. This CDR3 spans 18 amino acids. In nucleotides, the CDR3 is TGCGCCAGCAGCTTGCTTTTTAGCGGGGGATCGAGCACAGATACGCAGTATTTT. This sequence encodes CASSLLFSGGSSTDTQYF. Full variable domain (missing parts from reference TRBV5-1 and TRBJ2-3): KAGVTQTPRYLIKTRGQQVTLSCSPISGHRSVSWYQQTPGQGLQFLFEYFSETQRNKGNFPGRFSGRQFSNSRSEMNVSTLELGDSALYLCASSLLFSGGSSTDTQYFGPGTRLTVL.

V usage is TRBV25-1 and J usage is TRBJ2-2; a possible D gene is TRBD1 (5 bases). CDR1 is MGHDK and CDR2 is SYGVNS in the germline V gene. The CDR3 totals 15 residues. Deletions cut 8 bases from V and 5 bases from J, with 18 bases between. The chain's CDR3 is CASHGDRKGTGELFF. CDR3 nucleotides: TGTGCCAGCCACGGAGACCGCAAGGGGACCGGGGAGCTGTTTTTT.

The chain uses TRBV6-5 and TRBJ1-4, with D possibly being TRBD1 (5 bases). Germline lookup yields CDR1 MNHEY and CDR2 SVGAGI. Trimming left V 2 bases short and J 6 bases short, with 13 bases between. CDR3 length: 15 amino acids. The CDR3 bases are TGTGCCAGCAGTTACGGCCAGGGTTTTTATGAAAAACTGTTTTTT. It is translated as CASSYGQGFYEKLFF.

The V gene is TRBV5-1, the J gene TRBJ2-2, with 7 bases fitting TRBD1. CDR1 SGHRS and CDR2 YFSETQ come from the germline V gene. This CDR3 contains 15 residues. With 1 base clipped from V and 3 bases from J, the junction kept 3 bases outside the gene matches. The CDR3 coding sequence is TGCGCCAGCAGCTTGACAACAGGGGACACCGGGGAGCTGTTTTTT. It is translated as CASSLTTGDTGELFF.

The chain is built from TRBV11-2 and TRBJ2-1; 7 nucleotides match TRBD1. Trimming at V came to 5 bases and at J to 2 bases, leaving 12 bases not matched to a gene. This CDR3 is built from 17 residues. Per the germline V gene, CDR1 is SGHAT and CDR2 is FQNNGV. The CDR3 loop reads CASSILQGLPTYNEQFF. DNA for the CDR3: TGTGCCAGCAGCATACTACAGGGGCTCCCAACCTACAATGAGCAGTTCTTC.

This clone was seen only once. J is TRBJ2-2 and V is TRBV5-6; D ambiguous. Trimming removed 2 bases from V and 8 bases from J, with 4 bases in between. Germline lookup yields CDR1 SGHDT and CDR2 YYEEEE. The CDR3 has 11 amino acids. CDR3 sequence reads: CASSFNGELFF. The CDR3 coding sequence is TGTGCCAGCAGCTTTAATGGGGAGCTGTTTTTT.

The chain is built from TRBV3-1 (or the pseudogene TRBV3-2) and TRBJ2-1; TRBD1 matches at 9 bases. CDR1 LGHDT and CDR2 YNNKEL come from the germline V gene (reference sequence). After removal of 7 bases from V and 4 bases from J, the junction contained 14 bases not matched to a gene. The CDR3 sequence is 17 residues long. Here the CDR3 reads CASTSHPGTGMYNEQFF. CDR3 coding DNA: TGTGCCAGCACCTCACACCCGGGGACAGGGATGTACAATGAGCAGTTCTTC.

J is TRBJ1-6 and V is TRBV19; 10 positions agree with TRBD1. The CDR3 has 14 residues. Per germline, CDR1 LNHDA and CDR2 SQIVND (reference sequence). V lost 7 bases and J lost 8; bases outside the gene matches: 5. The CDR3 bases are TGTGCCAGTAAGATGGGACAGGGGCATTCACCCCTCCACTTT. It specifies CASKMGQGHSPLHF.

The CDR3 DNA follows: TGTGCCAGCAGCTTAATGCGGAGTGAAAAACTGTTTTTT. Encoded protein: CASSLMRSEKLFF. This chain connects TRBV7-2 to TRBJ1-4; D not certain. The germline gives CDR1 SGHTA, CDR2 FQGNSA. V was clipped by 2 bases and J by 7 bases, with 8 bases between them. The CDR3 loop spans 13 amino acids.

The chain recombines TRBV6-1 with TRBJ2-5; 9 positions agree with TRBD2. Trimming took 3 bases from V and 5 from J; bases not matched to a gene: 7. Germline V gene data show CDR1 as MNHNS and CDR2 as SASEGT. The CDR3 spans 15 residues. The CDR3 DNA is TGTGCCAGCAGTGACCTTAGCGGGGGCCGGGAGACCCAGTACTTC. Amino acids: CASSDLSGGRETQYF.

This clone was counted a single time. CDR3 sequence: CATSRVRASGGNTIYF. CDR3 DNA sequence: TGTGCCACCAGCAGAGTACGGGCTTCGGGGGGAAACACCATATATTTT. The chain uses TRBV15 and TRBJ1-3; no reliable D call. This CDR3 has 16 amino acids. Germline lookup yields CDR1 LNHNV and CDR2 YYDKDF (reference sequence). V lost 1 base, J lost 4 bases, and 14 bases lay in between. Using reference TRBV15 and TRBJ1-3 for the parts outside the CDR3, the full variable domain is DAMVIQNPRYQVTQFGKPVTLSCSQTLNHNVMYWYQQKSSQAPKLLFHYYDKDFNNEADTPDNFQSRRPNTSFCFLDIRSPGLGDTAMYLCATSRVRASGGNTIYFGEGSWLTVV.

The V and J genes are TRBV29-1 and TRBJ1-2; D is possibly TRBD1 (6 bases). The germline gives CDR1 SQVTM, CDR2 ANQGSEA. Trimming stripped 5 bases from V and 5 bases from J, with 12 bases between. CDR3 size: 12 residues. The CDR3 DNA reads TGCAGCGTTTGGACAGCGGGGTATGGCTACACCTTC. Translated, it gives CSVWTAGYGYTF.

This rearrangement joins TRBV2 to TRBJ1-2; a possible D gene is TRBD1 (6 bases). CDR1 SNHLY and CDR2 FYNNEI come from the germline V gene. The CDR3 sequence is 14 residues long. The ends were cut back, 7 bases at V and 8 bases at J, with 20 bases in the middle. In DNA form, the CDR3 reads TGTGCCAGCAAACCTGCGGTAGGGACAATCGGCTACACCTTC. Its protein product is CASKPAVGTIGYTF.

This clone was detected once. The V gene is TRBV30, the J gene TRBJ2-7; D is perhaps TRBD1 (5 bases). The CDR3 consists of 12 residues. V shed 0 bases and J shed 4 bases, with 7 bases lying between them. Germline V gene sequence: CDR1 GTSNPN, CDR2 SVGIG (reference sequence). Written as DNA, the CDR3 is TGTGCCTGGAGTGTACCAGGGTACGAGCAGTACTTC. It translates to CAWSVPGYEQYF.

This chain connects TRBV6-5 to TRBJ1-3, with 9 bases matching TRBD1. In germline, CDR1 is MNHEY, CDR2 SVGAGI. The CDR3 covers 13 residues. J lost 5 bases, V lost 8 bases, and 4 bases had no gene match. The CDR3 DNA follows: TGTGCCAGCGAGGGACAGGGAAGAAACACCATATATTTT. Protein: CASEGQGRNTIYF.

The chain joins TRBV29-1 to TRBJ2-7, with TRBD1 matching 8 bases. Germline loops: CDR1 SQVTM, CDR2 ANQGSEA. The J segment lost 2 bases and the V segment lost 4 bases, leaving 13 bases of the junction unmatched. The CDR3 consists of 16 residues. CDR3 amino acids: CSVAQGTGGWAYEQYF. As DNA, the CDR3 is TGCAGCGTTGCCCAGGGAACAGGGGGATGGGCCTACGAGCAGTACTTC.

This chain links TRBV10-1 with TRBJ2-3, with 10 bases aligning to TRBD1. Germline V gives CDR1 WNHNN, CDR2 SYGVQD (reference sequence). Unmatched junction bases numbered 6, after V lost 4 bases and J lost 5 bases. This CDR3 region has 15 residues. CDR3 nucleotides: TGCGCCAGCAGTGGACGGGACAGGGGTTTAGATACGCAGTATTTT. This sequence encodes CASSGRDRGLDTQYF.

This clone was seen a handful of times. The V call is TRBV4-1, the J call TRBJ1-5; 8 bases map to TRBD1. CDR1 MGHRA and CDR2 YSYEKL come from the germline V gene. With 4 bases clipped from V and 7 bases from J, the junction kept 3 bases outside the gene matches. The CDR3 is made up of 13 amino acids. CDR3 sequence: CASSLTGGQPQHF. The CDR3, as DNA: TGCGCCAGCAGCCTTACAGGGGGACAGCCCCAGCATTTT.

J is TRBJ2-1 and V is TRBV5-1, with 11 bases identical to TRBD2. CDR1 and CDR2 (germline): SGHRS, YFSETQ. Trimming took 4 bases from V and 6 from J; bases not matched to a gene: 9. The CDR3 totals 16 residues. The CDR3 reads CASSHIAGGPGNEQFF. CDR3 sequence (DNA): TGCGCCAGCAGCCATATAGCGGGGGGGCCTGGCAATGAGCAGTTCTTC. The whole variable domain, filled in from reference TRBV5-1 and TRBJ2-1, reads KAGVTQTPRYLIKTRGQQVTLSCSPISGHRSVSWYQQTPGQGLQFLFEYFSETQRNKGNFPGRFSGRQFSNSRSEMNVSTLELGDSALYLCASSHIAGGPGNEQFFGPGTRLTVL.

The genes are TRBV6-6 and TRBJ2-3; TRBD2 matches at 9 bases. Germline CDR1 reads MNHNY; CDR2 reads SVGAGI (reference sequence). V trimming: 6 bases; J trimming: 4 bases; junction bases outside the gene matches: 2. This CDR3 is built from 13 residues. CDR3 bases: TGTGCCAGCAGCCCTAGCGGGGCAGATACGCAGTATTTT. Protein sequence: CASSPSGADTQYF.

The rearrangement joins TRBV7-9 to TRBJ1-5; D is possibly TRBD1 (5 bases). Germline V gene lookup returns CDR1 SEHNR and CDR2 FQNEAQ (reference sequence). This CDR3 has 13 amino acids. V gave up 6 bases and J gave up 10 bases, with 16 bases separating them. CDR3 sequence (DNA): TGTGCCAGCAGGCAGGGTGACACCCCACCCCAGCATTTT. It yields the protein CASRQGDTPPQHF.

The rearrangement uses TRBV20-1 and TRBJ2-5; TRBD2 aligns across 11 bases. With 3 bases clipped from V and 5 bases from J, the junction kept 14 bases outside the gene matches. This CDR3 is 17 amino acids long. Germline lookup yields CDR1 DFQATT and CDR2 SNEGSKA (reference sequence). This CDR3 reads CSASTFSGGDSLETQYF. The CDR3 DNA reads as TGCAGTGCTAGTACCTTTAGCGGGGGGGACTCCCTGGAGACCCAGTACTTC.

This clone turned up a few times. CDR3 amino acids: CASSVGSRGGVPSETQYF. CDR3 in DNA: TGTGCCAGCAGCGTAGGGTCGCGGGGGGGCGTCCCCTCAGAGACCCAGTACTTC. The rearrangement uses TRBV9 and TRBJ2-5; 9 bases line up with TRBD2. Trimming cost V 0 bases and J 4 bases; bases outside gene matches: 13. The CDR3 spans 18 residues. CDR1 is SGDLS and CDR2 is YYNGEE in the germline V gene.

This chain uses TRBV6-5 with TRBJ2-3; D unresolved. The CDR3 has 15 amino acids. V was shortened by 2 bases and J by 5 bases, with 14 bases between the two germline ends. The germline CDR1 and CDR2 sequences are MNHEY and SVGAGI. As DNA, the CDR3 is TGTGCCAGCAGTTACGCGGTGGGTTCTCTAGATACGCAGTATTTT. Amino acid sequence: CASSYAVGSLDTQYF.

This chain joins TRBV9 and TRBJ1-1, with unresolved D. The CDR3 has 16 amino acids. Germline CDR1 SGDLS, CDR2 YYNGEE. V was clipped by 3 bases and J by 1 base, with 16 bases between them. The CDR3 coding sequence is TGTGCCAGCAGCGCGGTTTCGGGGTGGCAGAACACTGAAGCTTTCTTT. This sequence encodes CASSAVSGWQNTEAFF. The complete variable domain, with remaining parts taken from reference TRBV9 and TRBJ1-1, reads DSGVTQTPKHLITATGQRVTLRCSPRSGDLSVYWYQQSLDQGLQFLIQYYNGEERAKGNILERFSAQQFPDLHSELNLSSLELGDSALYFCASSAVSGWQNTEAFFGQGTRLTVV.

The J gene is TRBJ2-1, the V gene TRBV18, with D possibly TRBD1 on 6 matching bases. Germline V gene sequence: CDR1 KGHSH, CDR2 LQKENI. The CDR3 length is 15 residues. V dropped 3 bases and J dropped 2 bases, with 11 bases sitting between them. The CDR3 DNA reads as TGTGCCAGCTCACCCCACAGGGATCCCTACAATGAGCAGTTCTTC. Translated: CASSPHRDPYNEQFF. Supplemented by reference TRBV18 and TRBJ2-1, the full variable domain reads NAGVMQNPRHLVRRRGQEARLRCSPMKGHSHVYWYRQLPEEGLKFMVYLQKENIIDESGMPKERFSAEFPKEGPSILRIQQVVRGDSAAYFCASSPHRDPYNEQFFGPGTRLTVL.

The CDR3 protein is CASRTQGMMNTEAFF. In nucleotides, the CDR3 is TGTGCCAGCAGAACACAGGGGATGATGAACACTGAAGCTTTCTTT. This chain joins TRBV27 and TRBJ1-1; 7 bases are shared with TRBD1. V lost 6 bases to trimming and J lost 0 bases; unmatched junction nucleotides: 7. This CDR3 comprises 15 residues. Germline assignment: CDR1 MNHEY and CDR2 SMNVEV (reference sequence).

The J gene is TRBJ2-7, the V gene TRBV29-1; 8 nucleotides align to TRBD1. Germline CDR1 SQVTM, CDR2 ANQGSEA. V lost 3 bases, J lost 3 bases, and 7 bases stayed unmatched. The CDR3 is 14 residues long. In DNA form, the CDR3 reads TGCAGCGTTGAGATTGGACAGGGAGACTACGAGCAGTACTTC. Its protein product is CSVEIGQGDYEQYF.

The chain employs TRBV14 and TRBJ1-1; 10 bases agree with TRBD1. CDR3 length: 18 residues. CDR1 and CDR2 from the germline V gene are SGHDN and FVKESK. V was pared by 1 base and J by 3 bases, with 11 bases of the junction left unmatched. The CDR3 sequence: CASSQAWDRGVLYTEAFF. The CDR3, as DNA: TGTGCCAGCAGCCAAGCTTGGGACAGGGGAGTCTTGTACACTGAAGCTTTCTTT.

The chain is built from TRBV10-3 and TRBJ2-7, with D possibly matching TRBD1 (6 bases). The V end lost 6 bases, the J end lost 5 bases, and 11 bases lay between the germline ends. CDR3 length: 12 residues. Looked up from germline, CDR1 is ENHRY and CDR2 is SYGVKD. The CDR3 DNA follows: TGTGCCATCAGGGACCGACAGGACGAGCAGTACTTC. It yields the protein CAIRDRQDEQYF.